This T cell receptor (beta chain) comes out of a study of cytomegalovirus exposure and HLA in healthy donors. Study-wide background: In a previous analysis, approximately 110 million unique TCR beta sequences were found from 150 million to 200 million T cells.

The study, taken as a whole, reports: Analysis performed later found 16,951 TCR beta sequences associated with HLA alleles at 0.05 false discovery rate. Rarity held for most TCR sequences, but there were some public TCRs that occurred in many donors.

This PCR relied on a set of 60 Vbeta primers and 13 Jbeta primers. The assay was immunoSEQ multiplex PCR, and TCRdb's table has in-frame clones only and misses some. The sample carries roughly 130,000 clones, 73% recorded once. For this clone: Antigen specificity is unknown.

The CDR3 spans 12 residues. The ends were cut back, 5 bases at V and 1 base at J, with 8 bases in the middle. The germline CDR1 and CDR2 sequences are SQVTM and ANQGSEA. The TCR sequence derives from a woman aged 40 to 50 in good health and CMV-seronegative. The J gene is TRBJ1-1, the V gene TRBV29-1, with a weak D call TRBD1 (5 bases). Sequencing input: PBMCs. The DNA of the CDR3 is TGCAGCGTTTTCGGGGGGAACACTGAAGCTTTCTTT. Its translation: CSVFGGNTEAFF.